This T cell receptor (beta chain) came from a study of T-cell reconstitution after alpha-beta-depleted transplantation in children. V lost 3 bases to trimming and J lost 1 base, with 9 bases between them. In germline, CDR1 is SGHRS, CDR2 YFSETQ. The CDR3 covers 14 residues. The sample holds many counts of this clonotype. This sample's TCRbeta library carried unique molecular identifier barcodes. TCRdb passed the PCR reads through MiXCR, listing each CDR3 protein once. The data hold 230,000 or so distinct CDR3 sequences, with 9.7% observed a single time. This TCR came from a human donor who donated a stem cell graft to a child with SCID. The V call is TRBV5-1, the J call TRBJ2-3; possibly TRBD2 for D (6 bases). The sequenced sample was PBMCs from the stem cell graft donor, obtained from the stem cell graft. The CDR3 DNA follows: TGCGCCAGCAGCTCGGAGCGGGGCACAGATACGCAGTATTTT. Translating gives CASSSERGTDTQYF.